The entry that follows covers one T cell receptor beta chain sequence. Antigen unknown. A read error may be the cause here, since a much bigger clone is one base away. The CDR3 length is 15 residues. Germline V lookup: CDR1 SSHAT, CDR2 FNYEAQ (reference sequence). Time point of the sample: newly diagnosed GD, antithyroid drugs for less than 3 months. PBMC RNA served as the TCR library source. These data are taken from a study of regulatory T cells in long-lasting Graves disease. Study-level results: Persistent Graves' patients had lower TCR diversity than newly diagnosed ones.

With iRepertoire HTBI primers and Arm-PCR of CDR3 regions, TCR beta libraries were built. Per the original data handling: Identification of gene segments yielded 60 to 80 TRBV and some 14 TRBJ across samples. A single record per CDR3 protein comes from TCRdb applying MiXCR to the multiplex PCR reads. TCRdb, not the original authors, processed these V and J calls. The sample has almost 450,000 distinct CDR3 sequences, roughly 15% seen once. These data were also filed under a second study, of T cells in Graves' hyperthyroidism and ophthalmopathy. That source notes: Clonotypes that were expanded in thyroid above 0.001 mostly appeared in blood too. Ophthalmopathy prediction by the model preceded onset by a median roughly 6 months.

This sequence originates from a woman in her 30s with Graves disease. Sequencing was performed on peripheral blood mononuclear cells (PBMCs), taken at new diagnosis, from a patient treated with antithyroid drugs. V usage is TRBV7-7 and J usage is TRBJ2-1; D uncertain. CDR3 loop: CASSPAANSYNEQFF. The CDR3 nucleotides are TGTGCTAGCAGCCCCGCGGCTAACTCCTACAATGAGCAGTTCTTC.